The sequence of this T cell receptor (beta chain) was determined in a study of T-cell reconstitution after alpha-beta-depleted transplantation in children. General study findings and limits: Expanded graft clones, several hundred of them, were reportedly the source of alpha-beta T cells about two months after transplant. T-cell counts and diversity were attributed mostly to newly produced T cells one year after transplant.

This clonotype was recorded many times. The antigen remains undetermined. Per the germline V gene, CDR1 is SGHRS and CDR2 is YFSETQ. V lost 0 bases and J lost 2; bases outside the gene matches: 1. This CDR3 comprises 14 residues. The TCRbeta library incorporated unique molecular identifiers. Using its own MiXCR run on the PCR reads, TCRdb lists one record per CDR3 protein. The sample has more than 400,000 distinct CDR3 sequences, approximately 10% seen once; the top ten hold 14%. This chain joins TRBV5-1 and TRBJ1-2; 7 bases agree with TRBD1. The TCR was taken from a female patient between 2 and 15 years old who had a stem cell transplant for aplastic anemia, so the T cells may come from the graft donor. The sequencing used PBMCs, mostly from graft donor cells, collected 180 days after TCRalphabeta/CD19-depleted stem cell transplant. CDR3 sequence reads: CASSLGRGNYGYTF. The CDR3 DNA is TGCGCCAGCAGCTTGGGCAGGGGGAACTATGGCTACACCTTC.